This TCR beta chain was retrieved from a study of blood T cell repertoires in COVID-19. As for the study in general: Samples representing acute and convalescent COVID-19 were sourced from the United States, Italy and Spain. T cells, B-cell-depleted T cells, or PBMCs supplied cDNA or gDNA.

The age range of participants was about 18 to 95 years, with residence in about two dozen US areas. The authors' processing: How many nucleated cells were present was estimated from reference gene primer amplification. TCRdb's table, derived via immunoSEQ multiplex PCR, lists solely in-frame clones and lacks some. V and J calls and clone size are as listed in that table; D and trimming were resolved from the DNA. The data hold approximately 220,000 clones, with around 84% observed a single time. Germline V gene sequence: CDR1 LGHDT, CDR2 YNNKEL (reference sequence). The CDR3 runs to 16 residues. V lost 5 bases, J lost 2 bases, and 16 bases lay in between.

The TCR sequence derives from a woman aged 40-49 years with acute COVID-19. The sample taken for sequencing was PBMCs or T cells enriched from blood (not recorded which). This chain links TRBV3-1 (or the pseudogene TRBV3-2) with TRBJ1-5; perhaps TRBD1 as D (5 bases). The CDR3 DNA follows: TGTGCCAGCAGCGCGGGGGACCGATTGGGCAATCAGCCCCAGCATTTT. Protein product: CASSAGDRLGNQPQHF.